This T cell receptor beta chain was identified in a study of CXCR3-negative and CXCR3-positive naive CD8 T cells. Study-wide background: Total TRB output reached 130 million to 150 million reads, about 1.5 +/- 0.3 million per library. Study-wide results and caveats: Relative to memory CD8+ cells, whose diversity was much lower, both naive subsets had comparably high diversity. Surface CD5 looked about the same in the naive subsets, so the authors worked out TCR strength from TRB CDR3 properties. CXCR3-negative naive cells had less hydrophobic TRB CDR3s than did CXCR3-positive naive cells.

By phenotype, naive CD8+ T cells were CD45RO-CCR7+CD27+CD95-. To note about this clonotype: Its antigen is not known.

The germline gives CDR1 MDHEN, CDR2 SYDVKM. CDR3 length: 13 amino acids. Researchers prepared the TRB cDNA libraries using 5' RACE with UMI labels. Following a re-call of the 5' RACE reads, TCRdb has one entry per CDR3 protein and lacks DNA. Its table records approximately 90,000 distinct CDR3 sequences. V is TRBV28 and J is TRBJ1-1; without DNA, the TCRdb call of TRBD1 cannot be checked. This clonotype was obtained from a human donor in good health. Some clones in this sample may be carry-over from other donors' samples. Source material: naive CXCR3+ CD8+ T cells from blood. Specified subset: CD45RO-CCR7+CD27+CD95- naive CD8+ T cells expressing CXCR3 (TNR3+). The CDR3 spells CASSLGANTEAFF.